The T cell receptor beta chain described here comes from a study of cytomegalovirus exposure and HLA in healthy donors. In the study overall: Among 150 million to 200 million T cells, an earlier analysis found 120 million or so unique TCR beta sequences.

From germline, CDR1 is SNHLY and CDR2 FYNNEI. The ends were cut back, 1 base at V and 4 bases at J, with 13 bases in the middle. The CDR3 runs to 15 residues. The PCR employed 60 Vbeta primers together with 13 Jbeta primers. The protocol was immunoSEQ multiplex PCR, while the TCRdb copy is restricted to in-frame clones and leaves out a portion. The sample holds 120,000 to 150,000 clones, 60% to 85% seen once. Note on this clone: Its antigen is still unknown.

Notes on the study in general: TCR beta V segments were, for the most part, productive about 87% or about 30% of the time in an earlier analysis. Clonal expansion was found to be greater in HLA-associated TCR beta chains than in equally common others in a later analysis.

This chain joins TRBV2 and TRBJ1-1; a possible D gene is TRBD1 (6 bases). This clonotype was sampled from a man in his late teens or twenties in good health and CMV-seronegative. The specimen was PBMCs. CDR3 nucleotide sequence: TGTGCCAGCAGTGAAGAGGCAGGGGTAGGCACTGAAGCTTTCTTT. It translates to CASSEEAGVGTEAFF.